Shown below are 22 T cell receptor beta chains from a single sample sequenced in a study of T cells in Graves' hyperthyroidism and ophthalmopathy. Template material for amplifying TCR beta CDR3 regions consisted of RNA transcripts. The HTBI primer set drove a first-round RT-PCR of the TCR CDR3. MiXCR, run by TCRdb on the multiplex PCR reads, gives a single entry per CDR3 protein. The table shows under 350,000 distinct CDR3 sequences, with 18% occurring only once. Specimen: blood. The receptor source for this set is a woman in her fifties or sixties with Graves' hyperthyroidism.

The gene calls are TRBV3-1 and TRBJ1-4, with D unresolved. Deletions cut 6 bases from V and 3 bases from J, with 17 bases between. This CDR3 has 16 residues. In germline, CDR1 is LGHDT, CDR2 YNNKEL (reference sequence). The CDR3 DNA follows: TGTGCCAGCAGTGGGGTTGCGGGAACGCCTAATGAAAAACTGTTTTTT. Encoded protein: CASSGVAGTPNEKLFF.

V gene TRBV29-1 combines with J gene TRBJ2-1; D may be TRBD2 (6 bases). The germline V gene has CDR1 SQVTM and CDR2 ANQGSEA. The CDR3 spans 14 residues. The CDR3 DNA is TGCAGTCCCAAGCGGGCAGACTCCTACAATGAGCAGTTCTTC. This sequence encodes CSPKRADSYNEQFF.

The CDR3 region has the DNA TGCGCCAGCAGCTTGTTGTGGGAGGGCTTGAATGAGCAGTTCTTC. It encodes CASSLLWEGLNEQFF. The rearrangement uses TRBV5-1 and TRBJ2-1, with 7 bases fitting TRBD2. From germline, CDR1 is SGHRS and CDR2 YFSETQ. The CDR3 runs 15 residues. With 1 base clipped from V and 7 bases from J, the junction kept 8 bases outside the gene matches.

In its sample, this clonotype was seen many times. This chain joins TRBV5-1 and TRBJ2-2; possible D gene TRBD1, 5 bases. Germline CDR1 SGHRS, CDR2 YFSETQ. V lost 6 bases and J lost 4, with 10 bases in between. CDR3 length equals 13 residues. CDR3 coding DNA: TGCGCCAGCATGCAGGGTAGCACCGGGGAGCTGTTTTTT. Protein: CASMQGSTGELFF.

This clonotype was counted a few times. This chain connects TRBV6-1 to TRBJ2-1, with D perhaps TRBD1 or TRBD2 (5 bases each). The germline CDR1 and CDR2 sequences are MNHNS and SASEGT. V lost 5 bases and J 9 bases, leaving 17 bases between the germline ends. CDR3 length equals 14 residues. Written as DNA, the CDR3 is TGTGCCAGCAGTATTGGGGGTCAGGGCGCTGAGCAGTTCTTC. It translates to CASSIGGQGAEQFF.

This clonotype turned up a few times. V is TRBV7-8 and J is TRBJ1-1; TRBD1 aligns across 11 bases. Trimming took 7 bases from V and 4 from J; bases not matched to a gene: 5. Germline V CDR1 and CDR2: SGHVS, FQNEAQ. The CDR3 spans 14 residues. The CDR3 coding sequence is TGTGCCAGCAACCTCGGGACAGGGGGCACTGAAGCTTTCTTT. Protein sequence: CASNLGTGGTEAFF.

CDR3 sequence reads: CASSLPRTSGGGYSYEQYF. Here the CDR3 DNA reads TGTGCCAGCAGCTTGCCTCGGACTAGCGGGGGGGGATACTCCTACGAGCAGTACTTC. J is TRBJ2-7 and V is TRBV6-1; 15 bases line up with TRBD2. V was pared by 6 bases and J by 0 bases, with 12 bases of the junction left unmatched. CDR1 is MNHNS, CDR2 SASEGT, per germline. The CDR3 loop spans 19 amino acids.

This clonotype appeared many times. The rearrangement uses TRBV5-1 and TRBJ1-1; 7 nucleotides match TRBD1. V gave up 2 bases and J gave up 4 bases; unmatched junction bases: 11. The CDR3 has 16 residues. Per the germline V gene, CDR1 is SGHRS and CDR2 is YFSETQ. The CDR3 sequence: CASSLSGGEGSTEAFF. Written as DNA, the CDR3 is TGCGCCAGCAGCTTATCAGGGGGTGAGGGGAGCACTGAAGCTTTCTTT.

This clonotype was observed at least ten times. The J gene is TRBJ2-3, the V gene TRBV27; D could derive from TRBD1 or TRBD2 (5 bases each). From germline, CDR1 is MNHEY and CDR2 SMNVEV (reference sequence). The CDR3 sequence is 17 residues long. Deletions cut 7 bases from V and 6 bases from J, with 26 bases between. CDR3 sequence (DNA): TGTGCCAGCACTCCGACAAGGGGACCTCGATTTGGTGATACGCAGTATTTT. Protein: CASTPTRGPRFGDTQYF.

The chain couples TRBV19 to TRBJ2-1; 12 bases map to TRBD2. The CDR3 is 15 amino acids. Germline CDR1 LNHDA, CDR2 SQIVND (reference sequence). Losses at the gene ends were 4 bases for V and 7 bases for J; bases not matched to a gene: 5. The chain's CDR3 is CASSTSGRALNEQFF. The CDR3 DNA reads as TGTGCCAGTAGTACTAGCGGGAGGGCCCTAAATGAGCAGTTCTTC.

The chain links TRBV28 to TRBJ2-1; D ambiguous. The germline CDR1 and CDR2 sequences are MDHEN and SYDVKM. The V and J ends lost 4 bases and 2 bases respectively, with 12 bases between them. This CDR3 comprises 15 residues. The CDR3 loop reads CASSYRQFPYNEQFF. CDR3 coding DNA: TGTGCCAGCAGTTACCGCCAGTTCCCCTACAATGAGCAGTTCTTC.

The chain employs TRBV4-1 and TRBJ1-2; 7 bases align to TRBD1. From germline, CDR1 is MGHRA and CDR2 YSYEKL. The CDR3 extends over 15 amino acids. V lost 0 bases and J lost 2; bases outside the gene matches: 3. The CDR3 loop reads CASSQDDRENYGYTF. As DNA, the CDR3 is TGCGCCAGCAGCCAAGACGACAGGGAGAACTATGGCTACACCTTC.

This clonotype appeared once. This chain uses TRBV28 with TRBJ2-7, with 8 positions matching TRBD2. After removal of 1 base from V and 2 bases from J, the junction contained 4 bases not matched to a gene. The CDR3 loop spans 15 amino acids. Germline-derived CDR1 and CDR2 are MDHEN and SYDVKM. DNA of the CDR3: TGTGCCAGCAGTTTATTAGCGGGGAACACCTACGAGCAGTACTTC. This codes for CASSLLAGNTYEQYF.

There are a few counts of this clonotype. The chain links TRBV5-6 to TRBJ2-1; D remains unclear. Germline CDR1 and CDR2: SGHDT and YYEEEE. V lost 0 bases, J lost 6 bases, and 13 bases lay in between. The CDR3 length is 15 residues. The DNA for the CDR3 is TGTGCCAGCAGCTTGGCTGCGTTACTCCCCAATGAGCAGTTCTTC. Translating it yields CASSLAALLPNEQFF.

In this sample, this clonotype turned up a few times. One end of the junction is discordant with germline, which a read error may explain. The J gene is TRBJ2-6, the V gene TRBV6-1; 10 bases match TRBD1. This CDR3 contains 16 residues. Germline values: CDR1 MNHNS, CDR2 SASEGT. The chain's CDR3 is CASSEDRGLGANVLTF. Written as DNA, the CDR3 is TGTGCCAGCAGCGAAGACAGGGGGCTTGGGGCCAACGTCCTGACTTTC.

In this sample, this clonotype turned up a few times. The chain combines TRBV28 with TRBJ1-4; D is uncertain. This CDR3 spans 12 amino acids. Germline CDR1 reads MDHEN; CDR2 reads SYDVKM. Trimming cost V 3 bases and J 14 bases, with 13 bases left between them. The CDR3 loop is CASSLAGDFLFF. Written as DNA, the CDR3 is TGTGCCAGCAGTTTGGCGGGAGATTTTCTGTTTTTT.

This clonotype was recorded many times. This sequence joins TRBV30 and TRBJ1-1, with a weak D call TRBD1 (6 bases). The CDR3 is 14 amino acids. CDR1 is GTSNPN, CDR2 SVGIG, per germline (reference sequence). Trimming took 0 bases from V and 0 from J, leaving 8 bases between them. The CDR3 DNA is TGTGCCTGGAGTGTACAGGGTCTGAACACTGAAGCTTTCTTT. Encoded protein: CAWSVQGLNTEAFF.

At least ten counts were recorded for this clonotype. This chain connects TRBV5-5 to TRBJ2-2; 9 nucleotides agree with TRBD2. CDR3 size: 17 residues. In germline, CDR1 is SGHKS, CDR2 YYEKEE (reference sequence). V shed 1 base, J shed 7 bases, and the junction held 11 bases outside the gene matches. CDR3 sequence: CASSLRSSGGLGGELFF. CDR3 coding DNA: TGTGCCAGCAGCTTGAGGTCCAGCGGGGGGCTTGGCGGGGAGCTGTTTTTT.

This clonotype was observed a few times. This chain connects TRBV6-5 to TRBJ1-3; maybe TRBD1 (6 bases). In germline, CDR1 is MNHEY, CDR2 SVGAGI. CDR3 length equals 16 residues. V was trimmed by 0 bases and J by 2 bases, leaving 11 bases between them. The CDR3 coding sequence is TGTGCCAGCAGTTACTCCGCGTGGACAGCTGGAAACACCATATATTTT. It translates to CASSYSAWTAGNTIYF.

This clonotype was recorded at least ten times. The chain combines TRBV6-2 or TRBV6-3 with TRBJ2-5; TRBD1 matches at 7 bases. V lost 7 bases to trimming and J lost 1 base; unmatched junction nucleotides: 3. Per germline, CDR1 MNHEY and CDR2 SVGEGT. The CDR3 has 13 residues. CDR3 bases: TGTGCCAGCACTCCAGGGGGCCAAGAGACCCAGTACTTC. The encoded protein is CASTPGGQETQYF.

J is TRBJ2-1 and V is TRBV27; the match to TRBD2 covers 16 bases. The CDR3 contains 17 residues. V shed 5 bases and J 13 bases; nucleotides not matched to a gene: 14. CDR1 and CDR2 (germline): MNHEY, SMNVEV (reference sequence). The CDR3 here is CASSPDPRGLAGGLQFF. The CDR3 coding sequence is TGTGCCAGCAGTCCCGACCCCCGGGGACTAGCGGGAGGGCTACAGTTCTTC.

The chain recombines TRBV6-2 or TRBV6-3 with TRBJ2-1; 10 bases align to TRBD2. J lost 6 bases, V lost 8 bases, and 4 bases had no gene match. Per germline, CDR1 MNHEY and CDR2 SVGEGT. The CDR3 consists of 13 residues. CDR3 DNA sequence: TGTGCCAGCGGGGCTAGCGGGGGCAATGAGCAGTTCTTC. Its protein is CASGASGGNEQFF.